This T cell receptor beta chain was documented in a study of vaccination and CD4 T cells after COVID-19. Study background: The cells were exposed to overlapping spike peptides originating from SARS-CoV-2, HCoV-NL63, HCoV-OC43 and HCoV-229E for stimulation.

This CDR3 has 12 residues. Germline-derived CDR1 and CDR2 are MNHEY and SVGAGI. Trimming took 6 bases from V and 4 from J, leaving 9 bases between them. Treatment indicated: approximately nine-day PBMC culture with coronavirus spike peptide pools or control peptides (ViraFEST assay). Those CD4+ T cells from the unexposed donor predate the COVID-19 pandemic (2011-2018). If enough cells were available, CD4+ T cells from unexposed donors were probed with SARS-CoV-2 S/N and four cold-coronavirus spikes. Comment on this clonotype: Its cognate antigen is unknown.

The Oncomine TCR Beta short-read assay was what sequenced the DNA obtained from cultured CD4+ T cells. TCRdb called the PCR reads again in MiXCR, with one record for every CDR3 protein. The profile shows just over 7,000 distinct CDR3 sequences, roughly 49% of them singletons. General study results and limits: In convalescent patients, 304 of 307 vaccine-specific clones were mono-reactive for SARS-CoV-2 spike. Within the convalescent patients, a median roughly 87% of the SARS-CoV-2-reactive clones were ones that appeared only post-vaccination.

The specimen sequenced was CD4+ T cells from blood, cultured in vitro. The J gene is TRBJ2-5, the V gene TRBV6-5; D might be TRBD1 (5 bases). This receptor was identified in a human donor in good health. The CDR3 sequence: CASSYRLETQYF. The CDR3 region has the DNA TGTGCCAGCAGCTACAGGCTAGAGACCCAGTACTTC.